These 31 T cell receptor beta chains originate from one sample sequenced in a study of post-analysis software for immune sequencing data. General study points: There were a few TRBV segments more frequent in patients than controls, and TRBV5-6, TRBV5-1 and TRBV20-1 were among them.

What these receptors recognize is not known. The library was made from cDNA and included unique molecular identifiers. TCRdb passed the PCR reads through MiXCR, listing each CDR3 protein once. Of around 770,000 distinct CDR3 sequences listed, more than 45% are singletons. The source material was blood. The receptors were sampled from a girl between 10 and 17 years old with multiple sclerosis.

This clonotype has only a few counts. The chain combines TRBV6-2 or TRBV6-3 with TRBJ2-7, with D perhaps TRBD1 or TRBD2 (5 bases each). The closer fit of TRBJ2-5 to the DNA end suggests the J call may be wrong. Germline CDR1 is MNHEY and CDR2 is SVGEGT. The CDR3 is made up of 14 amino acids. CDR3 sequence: CASSYRTPRGTQYF. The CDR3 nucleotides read TGTGCCAGCAGTTACCGGACACCCCGGGGGACCCAGTACTTC.

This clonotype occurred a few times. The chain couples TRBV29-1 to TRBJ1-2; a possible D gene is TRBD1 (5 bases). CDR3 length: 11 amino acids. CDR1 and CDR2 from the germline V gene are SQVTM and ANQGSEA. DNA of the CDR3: TGCAGTTCGGCGGGGCCCGATGGCTACACCTTC. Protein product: CSSAGPDGYTF.

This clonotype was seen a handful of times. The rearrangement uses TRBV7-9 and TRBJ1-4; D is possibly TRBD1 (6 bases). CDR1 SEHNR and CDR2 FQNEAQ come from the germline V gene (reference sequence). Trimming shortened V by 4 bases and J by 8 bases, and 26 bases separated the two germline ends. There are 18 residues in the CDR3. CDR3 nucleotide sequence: TGTGCCAGCAGCTCACCCGGTGTGGGGGGCCTTAGTGGAGAAAAACTGTTTTTT. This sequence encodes CASSSPGVGGLSGEKLFF.

The CDR3 bases are TGTGCCAGCAGCCCTGGGACAGGTGGGGCCAACGTCCTGACTTTC. Protein: CASSPGTGGANVLTF. The J gene is TRBJ2-6, the V gene TRBV5-6; TRBD1 matches 8 bases. CDR3 size: 15 residues. Germline V gene data show CDR1 as SGHDT and CDR2 as YYEEEE. The ends lost 4 bases at V and 3 bases at J; junction bases unmatched: 3.

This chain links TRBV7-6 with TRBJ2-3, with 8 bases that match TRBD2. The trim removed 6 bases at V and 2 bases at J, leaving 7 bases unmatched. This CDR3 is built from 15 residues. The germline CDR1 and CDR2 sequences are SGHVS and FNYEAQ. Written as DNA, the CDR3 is TGTGCCAGCAGGCAAACTAGCGGAGCCACAGATACGCAGTATTTT. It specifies CASRQTSGATDTQYF.

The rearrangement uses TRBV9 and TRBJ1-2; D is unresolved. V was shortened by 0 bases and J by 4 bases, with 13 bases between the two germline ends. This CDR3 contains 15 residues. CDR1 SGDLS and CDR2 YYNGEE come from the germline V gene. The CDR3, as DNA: TGTGCCAGCAGCGTAGATTCGGGATCGGTCTATGGCTACACCTTC. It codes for CASSVDSGSVYGYTF. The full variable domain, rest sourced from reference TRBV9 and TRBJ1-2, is DSGVTQTPKHLITATGQRVTLRCSPRSGDLSVYWYQQSLDQGLQFLIQYYNGEERAKGNILERFSAQQFPDLHSELNLSSLELGDSALYFCASSVDSGSVYGYTFGSGTRLTVV.

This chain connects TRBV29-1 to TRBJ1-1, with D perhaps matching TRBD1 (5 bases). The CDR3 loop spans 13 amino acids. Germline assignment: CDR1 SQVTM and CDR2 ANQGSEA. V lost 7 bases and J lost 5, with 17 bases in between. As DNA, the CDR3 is TGCAGCGAGCACGGGGGGGTAGGGACTGAAGCTTTCTTT. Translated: CSEHGGVGTEAFF. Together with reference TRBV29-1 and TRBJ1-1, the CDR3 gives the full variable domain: SAVISQKPSRDICQRGTSLTIQCQVDSQVTMMFWYRQQPGQSLTLIATANQGSEATYESGFVIDKFPISRPNLTFSTLTVSNMSPEDSSIYLCSEHGGVGTEAFFGQGTRLTVV.

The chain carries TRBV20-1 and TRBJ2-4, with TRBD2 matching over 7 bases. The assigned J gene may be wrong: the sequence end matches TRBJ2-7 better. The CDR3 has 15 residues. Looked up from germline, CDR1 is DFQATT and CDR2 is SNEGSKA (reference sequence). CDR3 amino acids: CSAYSTGTTTYEQYF. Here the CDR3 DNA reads TGCAGTGCTTACTCAACCGGGACTACCACCTACGAGCAGTACTTC.

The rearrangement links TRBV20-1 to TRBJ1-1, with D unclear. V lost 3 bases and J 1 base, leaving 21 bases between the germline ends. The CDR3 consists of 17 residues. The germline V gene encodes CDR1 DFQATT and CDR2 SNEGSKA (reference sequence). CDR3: CSARKVRGGDPNTEAFF. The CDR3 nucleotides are TGCAGTGCTAGGAAGGTTCGGGGTGGAGATCCGAACACTGAAGCTTTCTTT.

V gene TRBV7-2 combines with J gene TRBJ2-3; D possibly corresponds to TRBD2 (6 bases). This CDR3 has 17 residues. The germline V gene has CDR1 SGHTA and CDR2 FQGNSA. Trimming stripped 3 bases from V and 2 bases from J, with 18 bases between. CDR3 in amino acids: CASSFLRLAGTTDTQYF. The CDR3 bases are TGTGCCAGCAGCTTCCTCAGACTGGCGGGAACCACAGATACGCAGTATTTT. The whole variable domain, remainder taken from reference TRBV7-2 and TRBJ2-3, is GAGVSQSPSNKVTEKGKDVELRCDPISGHTALYWYRQSLGQGLEFLIYFQGNSAPDKSGLPSDRFSAERTGGSVSTLTIQRTQQEDSAVYLCASSFLRLAGTTDTQYFGPGTRLTVL.

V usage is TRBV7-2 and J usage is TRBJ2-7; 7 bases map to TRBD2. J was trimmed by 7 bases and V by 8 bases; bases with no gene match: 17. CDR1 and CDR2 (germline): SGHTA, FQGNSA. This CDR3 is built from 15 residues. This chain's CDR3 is CASAPSGRETYEQYF. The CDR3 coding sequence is TGTGCCAGCGCCCCCTCCGGGCGGGAGACATATGAGCAGTACTTC.

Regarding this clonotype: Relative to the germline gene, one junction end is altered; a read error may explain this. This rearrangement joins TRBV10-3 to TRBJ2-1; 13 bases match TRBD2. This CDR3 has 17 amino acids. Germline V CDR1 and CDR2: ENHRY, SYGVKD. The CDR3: CAISAAGLAGSYNEQFF. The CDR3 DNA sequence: TGTGCCATCAGTGCTGCGGGACTAGCGGGATCCTACAATGAACAGTTCTTC.

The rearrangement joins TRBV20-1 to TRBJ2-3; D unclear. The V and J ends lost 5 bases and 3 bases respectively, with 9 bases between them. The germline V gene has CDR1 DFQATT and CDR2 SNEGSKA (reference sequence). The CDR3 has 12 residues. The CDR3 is CSAGPETDTQYF. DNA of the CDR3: TGCAGTGCTGGACCTGAAACAGATACGCAGTATTTT.

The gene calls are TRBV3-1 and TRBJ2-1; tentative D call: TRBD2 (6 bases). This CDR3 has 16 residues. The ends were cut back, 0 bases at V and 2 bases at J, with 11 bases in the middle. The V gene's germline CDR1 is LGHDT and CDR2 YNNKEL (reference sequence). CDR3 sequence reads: CASSQDWRDPYNEQFF. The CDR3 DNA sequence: TGTGCCAGCAGCCAAGATTGGAGGGACCCCTACAATGAGCAGTTCTTC.

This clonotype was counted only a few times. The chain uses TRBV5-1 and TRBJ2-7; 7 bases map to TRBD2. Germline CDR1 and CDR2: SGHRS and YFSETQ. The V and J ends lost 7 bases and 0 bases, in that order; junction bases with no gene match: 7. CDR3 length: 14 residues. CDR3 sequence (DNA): TGCGCCAGCGCCTCCGGGACTATCTCCTACGAGCAGTACTTC. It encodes CASASGTISYEQYF.

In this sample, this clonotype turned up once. The CDR3 is CAISGAGGPSNEQFF. The CDR3 DNA is TGTGCCATCAGTGGGGCGGGAGGGCCGTCGAATGAGCAGTTCTTC. The chain uses TRBV10-3 and TRBJ2-1, with 9 bases lining up with TRBD2. The CDR3 extends over 15 amino acids. Germline values: CDR1 ENHRY, CDR2 SYGVKD. The J segment lost 7 bases and the V segment lost 4 bases, leaving 8 bases of the junction unmatched.

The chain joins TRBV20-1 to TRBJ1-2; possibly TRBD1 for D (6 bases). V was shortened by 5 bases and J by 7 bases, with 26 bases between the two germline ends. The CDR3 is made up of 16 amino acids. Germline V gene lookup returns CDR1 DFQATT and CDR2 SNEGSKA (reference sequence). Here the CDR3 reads CSARKPRGGRDRGYTF. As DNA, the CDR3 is TGCAGTGCTCGCAAACCTAGGGGGGGGCGCGATCGTGGCTACACCTTC.

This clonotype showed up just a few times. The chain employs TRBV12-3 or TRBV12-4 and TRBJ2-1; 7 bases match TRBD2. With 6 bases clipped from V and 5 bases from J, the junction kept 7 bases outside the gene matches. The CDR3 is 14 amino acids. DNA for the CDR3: TGTGCCAGCAGACACCATACTAGCGACAATGAGCAGTTCTTC. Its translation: CASRHHTSDNEQFF.

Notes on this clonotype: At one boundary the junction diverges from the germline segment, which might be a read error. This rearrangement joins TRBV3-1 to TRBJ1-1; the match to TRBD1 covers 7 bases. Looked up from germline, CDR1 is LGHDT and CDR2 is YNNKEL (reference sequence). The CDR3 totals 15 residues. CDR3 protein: CASSRETGWGTEAFF. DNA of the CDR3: TGTGCCAGCAGCCGTGAGACAGGGTGGGGCACTGAGGCTTTCTTT.

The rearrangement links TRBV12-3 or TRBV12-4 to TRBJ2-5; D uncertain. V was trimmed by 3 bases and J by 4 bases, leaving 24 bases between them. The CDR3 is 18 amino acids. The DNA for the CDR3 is TGTGCCAGCAGTTTGGGTGGGCAGGCTTTAAGGTGGGGAGAGACCCAGTACTTC. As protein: CASSLGGQALRWGETQYF.

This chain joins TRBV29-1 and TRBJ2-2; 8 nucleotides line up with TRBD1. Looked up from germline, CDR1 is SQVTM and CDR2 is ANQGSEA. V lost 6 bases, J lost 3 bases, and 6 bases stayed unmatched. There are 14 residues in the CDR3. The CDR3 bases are TGCAGCGTGACCGGGACAGGATACACCGGGGAGCTGTTTTTT. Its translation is CSVTGTGYTGELFF.

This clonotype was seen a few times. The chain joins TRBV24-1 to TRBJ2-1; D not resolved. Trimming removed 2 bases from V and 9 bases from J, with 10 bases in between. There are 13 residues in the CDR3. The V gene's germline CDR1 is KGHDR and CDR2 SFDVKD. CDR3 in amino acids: CATSDSSIGEQFF. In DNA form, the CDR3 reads TGTGCCACCAGTGATTCCTCTATTGGTGAGCAGTTCTTC.

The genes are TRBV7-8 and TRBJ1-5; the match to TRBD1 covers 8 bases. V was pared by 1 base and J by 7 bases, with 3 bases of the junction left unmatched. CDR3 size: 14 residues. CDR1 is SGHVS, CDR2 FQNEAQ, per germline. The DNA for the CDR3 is TGTGCCAGCAGCTTAGAGCAGGGGGCCCAGCCCCAGCATTTT. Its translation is CASSLEQGAQPQHF.

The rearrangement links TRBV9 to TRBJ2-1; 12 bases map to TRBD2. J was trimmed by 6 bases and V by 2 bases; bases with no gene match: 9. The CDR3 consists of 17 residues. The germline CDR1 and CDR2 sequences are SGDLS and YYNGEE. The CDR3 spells CASSVGLAGKRGNEQFF. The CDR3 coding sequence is TGTGCCAGCAGCGTCGGACTAGCGGGAAAGAGGGGCAATGAGCAGTTCTTC.

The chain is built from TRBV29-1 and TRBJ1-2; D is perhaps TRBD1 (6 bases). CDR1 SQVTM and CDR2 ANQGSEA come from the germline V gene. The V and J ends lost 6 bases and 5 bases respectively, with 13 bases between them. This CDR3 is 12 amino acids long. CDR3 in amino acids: CSVATGEYGYTF. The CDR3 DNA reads TGCAGCGTGGCGACAGGTGAATATGGCTACACCTTC.

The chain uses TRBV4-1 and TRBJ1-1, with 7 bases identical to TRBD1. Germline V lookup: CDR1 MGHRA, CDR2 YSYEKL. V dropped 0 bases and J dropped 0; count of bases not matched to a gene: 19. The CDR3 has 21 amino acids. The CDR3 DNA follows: TGCGCCAGCAGCCAAGATCTGGGATCCTGGCAGGGGGTCACTATGAACACTGAAGCTTTCTTT. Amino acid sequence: CASSQDLGSWQGVTMNTEAFF.

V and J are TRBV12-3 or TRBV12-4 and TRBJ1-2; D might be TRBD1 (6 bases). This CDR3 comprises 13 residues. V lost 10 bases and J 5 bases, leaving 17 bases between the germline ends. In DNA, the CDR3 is TGTGCCACGAGTATAGGCAGGGGTTATGGCTACACCTTC. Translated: CATSIGRGYGYTF.

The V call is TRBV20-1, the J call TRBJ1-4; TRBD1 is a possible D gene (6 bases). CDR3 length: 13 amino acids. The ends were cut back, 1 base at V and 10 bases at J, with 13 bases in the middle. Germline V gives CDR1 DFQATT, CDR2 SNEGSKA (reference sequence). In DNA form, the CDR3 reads TGCAGTGCTAGAGCCGGGGGCACTGGAAAACTGTTTTTT. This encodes CSARAGGTGKLFF.

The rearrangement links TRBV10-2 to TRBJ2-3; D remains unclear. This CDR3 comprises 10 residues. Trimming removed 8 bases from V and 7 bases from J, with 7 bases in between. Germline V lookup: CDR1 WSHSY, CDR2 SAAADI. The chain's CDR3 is CASGPNTQYF. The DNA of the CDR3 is TGCGCCAGCGGCCCCAATACGCAGTATTTT.

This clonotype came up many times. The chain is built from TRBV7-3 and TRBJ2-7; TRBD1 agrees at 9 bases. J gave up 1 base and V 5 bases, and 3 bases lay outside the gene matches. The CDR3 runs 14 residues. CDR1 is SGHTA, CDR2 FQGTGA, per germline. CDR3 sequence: CASSTGTGSYEQYF. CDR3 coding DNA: TGTGCCAGCAGCACCGGGACAGGGTCCTACGAGCAGTACTTC.

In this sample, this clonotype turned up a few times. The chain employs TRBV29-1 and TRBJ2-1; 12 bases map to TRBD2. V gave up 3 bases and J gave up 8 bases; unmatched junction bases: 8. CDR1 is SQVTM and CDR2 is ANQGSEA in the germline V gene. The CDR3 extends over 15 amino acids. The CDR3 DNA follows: TGCAGCGTTGATACTAGCGGGAGGTTGGCGGATGAGCAGTTCTTC. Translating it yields CSVDTSGRLADEQFF.